The following is a TCR beta chain sequence with its context. Its antigen remains unidentified. These data are taken from a study of T cells in Graves' hyperthyroidism and ophthalmopathy. Study-wide results and limits: The authors' 13 V-J model separated ophthalmopathy from stable hyperthyroidism.

Subjects with ophthalmopathy showed a Clinical Activity Score no lower than 3, a NOSPECS grade no lower than 4, and a duration shorter than 3 months. Researchers amplified the TCR beta CDR3 regions from RNA transcripts. First-round RT-PCR with HTBI primers amplified the TCR CDR3 region. TCRdb re-called the multiplex PCR reads with MiXCR, one entry per CDR3 protein. Found here are approximately 300,000 distinct CDR3 sequences, roughly a fifth of them singletons; the top ten hold about 40%. Germline CDR1 and CDR2: SGDLS and YYNGEE. V trimming: 2 bases; J trimming: 5 bases; junction bases outside the gene matches: 4. This CDR3 has 15 amino acids.

The chain carries TRBV9 and TRBJ2-2; 9 positions agree with TRBD2. The sequencing sample was made of blood. This clonotype was obtained from a man in his fifties or sixties with Graves' ophthalmopathy. Here the CDR3 reads CASSVSGRGTGELFF. Written as DNA, the CDR3 is TGTGCCAGCAGCGTTAGCGGGAGAGGGACCGGGGAGCTGTTTTTT.